This TCR beta chain was sequenced in a study of T cell responses to AZD1222 COVID-19 vaccine. Study findings and constraints: Repertoires were obtained only post-peak T cell response. Only a handful of AZD1222 recipients were seropositive at baseline. Two AZD1222 administrations were followed by greater Spike-specific TCR breadth and depth.

The data were produced by immunoSEQ multiplex PCR, yet TCRdb's version contains in-frame clones alone and is incomplete. The profile shows around 180,000 clones, 85% to 95% of them singletons. About this clone: Its antigen is unidentified.

The V gene lost 5 bases and the J gene lost 0 bases, with 10 bases spanning the gap. Germline V CDR1 and CDR2: SEHNR, FQNEAQ (reference sequence). This CDR3 is 14 amino acids long. The clonotype comes from an adult who received the AZD1222 COVID-19 vaccine. Specimen: peripheral blood, collected 28 days after the second AZD1222 dose. The rearrangement uses TRBV7-9 and TRBJ1-1; no definite D call. Written as DNA, the CDR3 is TGTGCCAGCAGCCCATTCACTATGAACACTGAAGCTTTCTTT. As protein: CASSPFTMNTEAFF.